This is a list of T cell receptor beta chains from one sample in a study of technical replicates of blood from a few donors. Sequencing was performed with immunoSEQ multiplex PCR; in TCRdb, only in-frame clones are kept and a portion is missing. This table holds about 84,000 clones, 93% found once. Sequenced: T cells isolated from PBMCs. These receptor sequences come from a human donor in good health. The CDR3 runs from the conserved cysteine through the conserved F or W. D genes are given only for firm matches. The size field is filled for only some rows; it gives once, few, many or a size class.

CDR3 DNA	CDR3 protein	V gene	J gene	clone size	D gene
TGTGCCAGCAGTTACCCAGGACAGGGTCCGGGTACTGAAGCTTTCTTT	CASSYPGQGPGTEAFF	TRBV6-5	TRBJ1-1	.	TRBD1
TGTGCCAGCAGTTACTCCACTAACTACGAGCAGTACTTC	CASSYSTNYEQYF	TRBV6-5	TRBJ2-7	.	.
TGTGCCAGCACGACAGGCGCCATGACCACAGATACGCAGTATTTT	CASTTGAMTTDTQYF	TRBV19	TRBJ2-3	.	.
TGCGCCAGCAGTGGGGACAACTACGAGCAGTACTTC	CASSGDNYEQYF	TRBV10-1	TRBJ2-7	.	.
TGTGCCAGCAGCTTCGGCAACGGGGGGAGGGCGGCCTACGAGCAGTACTTC	CASSFGNGGRAAYEQYF	TRBV7-9	TRBJ2-7	.	TRBD2
TGTGCCAGCTTGACACAATCTGGAAACACCATATATTTT	CASLTQSGNTIYF	TRBV6-1	TRBJ1-3	.	.
TGTGCCATCAGCACGACTAGTTTAAGGAGGGAGCTGTTTTTT	CAISTTSLRRELFF	TRBV10-3	TRBJ2-2	.	.
TGTGCCAGCAGTTTATCTCCTGTTCGAGAGACCCAGTACTTC	CASSLSPVRETQYF	TRBV27	TRBJ2-5	.	.
TGTGCCAGTAGACAGACAGTTCCCCAGCCCCAGCATTTT	CASRQTVPQPQHF	TRBV19	TRBJ1-5	.	.
TGTGCCATCAGTGGGGGGGGCCGGAGCTCCTACGAGCAGTACTTC	CAISGGGRSSYEQYF	TRBV10-3	TRBJ2-7	.	.
TGCAGCGGCCTGGGCCCCCAGGTAGATACGCAGTATTTT	CSGLGPQVDTQYF	TRBV29-1	TRBJ2-3	.	.
TGCAGCGTCCAGGCCCTTGGCACTGAAGCTTTCTTT	CSVQALGTEAFF	TRBV29-1	TRBJ1-1	.	.
TGTGCCAGCAGCGCCAGCCGGACTAGCGGGGTCTCCTACAATGAGCAGTTCTTC	CASSASRTSGVSYNEQFF	TRBV9	TRBJ2-1	.	TRBD2
TGTGCCAGCAGTCTCACGGACAGGTACGAGCAGTACTTC	CASSLTDRYEQYF	TRBV6-6	TRBJ2-7	.	TRBD1
TGTGCCAGCAGTAAAGGGATCACCGGGACACTCTCCTACGAGCAGTACTTC	CASSKGITGTLSYEQYF	TRBV6-1	TRBJ2-7	.	.
TGCGCCAGCAGGCGACCCGGGACAAGCACAGATACGCAGTATTTT	CASRRPGTSTDTQYF	TRBV5-1	TRBJ2-3	once	.
TGTGCCAGCTCACCACAAGACAGGAGCTTATCGGAGCAGTACTTC	CASSPQDRSLSEQYF	TRBV18	TRBJ2-7	.	.
TGTGCCAGCAGTTACTTGGAGGGGTACTCCTACGAGCAGTACTTC	CASSYLEGYSYEQYF	TRBV6-5	TRBJ2-7	.	.
TGTGCCACCAGCAGAGACCCGCCGGTCGGGGGAAATCAGCCCCAGCATTTT	CATSRDPPVGGNQPQHF	TRBV15	TRBJ1-5	.	.
TGTGCCAGCAGCTCGTGGACTGGACACAATGAGCAGTTCTTC	CASSSWTGHNEQFF	TRBV7-9	TRBJ2-1	.	.
TGTGCCAGCAGCTTTGGGCAGGGGGCTCTATACAATGAGCAGTTCTTC	CASSFGQGALYNEQFF	TRBV11-2	TRBJ2-1	.	TRBD1
TGTGCCAGCAGCGTTAGCGGGGGGCTCTACAATGAGCAGTTCTTC	CASSVSGGLYNEQFF	TRBV9	TRBJ2-1	.	TRBD2
TGTGCCAGCACCTCTGAAGCGGGATCCTACGAGCAGTACTTC	CASTSEAGSYEQYF	TRBV5-6	TRBJ2-7	once	TRBD2
TGTGCCAGCAGTGAGACCCGGACAGGGGCCTACAATGAGCAGTTCTTC	CASSETRTGAYNEQFF	TRBV25-1	TRBJ2-1	.	TRBD1
TGTGCCAGCAGGCCATTTCTGGGGTCTAGCGGGAGGACAGATACGCAGTATTTT	CASRPFLGSSGRTDTQYF	TRBV28	TRBJ2-3	.	TRBD2
TGTGCCAGCAGTTTGGGGAGGACAGGGGGCTATGGCTACACCTTC	CASSLGRTGGYGYTF	TRBV27	TRBJ1-2	.	TRBD1
TGTGCCAGCAGTTCTGGGCCTGTTGAGACCCAGTACTTC	CASSSGPVETQYF	TRBV6-5	TRBJ2-5	.	.
TGTGCCAGCAGCTTCAGGGGACAGACCTACGAGCAGTACTTC	CASSFRGQTYEQYF	TRBV7-2	TRBJ2-7	once	TRBD1
TGTGCCAGCAGTTGGCGGGGGCGGACGAACACTGAAGCTTTCTTT	CASSWRGRTNTEAFF	TRBV28	TRBJ1-1	.	.
TGTGCCAGTCGTCGGACAGGGAGCTCCTACAATGAGCAGTTCTTC	CASRRTGSSYNEQFF	TRBV19	TRBJ2-1	.	TRBD1
TGTGCCAGCAGTTACCTTTCCATTGGCGGCTATGGCTACACCTTC	CASSYLSIGGYGYTF	TRBV6-5	TRBJ1-2	.	.
TGTGCCACCCGCGAGGCTGAAGAAGCTTTCTTT	CATREAEEAFF	TRBV10-3	TRBJ1-1	.	.
TGTGCCAGCAGTGAAATGTTGCGGACTACCTACGAGCAGTACTTC	CASSEMLRTTYEQYF	TRBV2	TRBJ2-7	once	.
TGTGCCAGCAGCAAAGAAGGGGCAAAGAACTATGGCTACACCTTC	CASSKEGAKNYGYTF	TRBV21-1	TRBJ1-2	.	.
TGTGCCAGCAGCGCAAGACACACCGCCACGCCCCAGCATTTT	CASSARHTATPQHF	TRBV9	TRBJ1-5	.	.
TGCGCCAGCAGCCCGGCGACAGGGAGCACAGATACGCAGTATTTT	CASSPATGSTDTQYF	TRBV5-1	TRBJ2-3	.	TRBD1
TGTGCCAGCAGTGAGTCAGGAGGGATCAATCAGCCCCAGCATTTT	CASSESGGINQPQHF	TRBV6-4	TRBJ1-5	.	.
TGTGCCAGTAGGCGACAGGGCCGGGACGCTGAAGCTTTCTTT	CASRRQGRDAEAFF	TRBV19	TRBJ1-1	.	TRBD1
TGTGCCAGCAGCTTAAGCCTCGAGGGCGAGCAGTACTTC	CASSLSLEGEQYF	TRBV7-6	TRBJ2-7	.	.
TGCGCCAGCAGCTTTATGGCGGGTGGCCCCTACGAGCAGTACTTC	CASSFMAGGPYEQYF	TRBV5-1	TRBJ2-7	.	.
TGCGCCAGCAGTCAACCCCGGGACAGGGATTCTAATGAAAAACTGTTTTTT	CASSQPRDRDSNEKLFF	TRBV23-1	TRBJ1-4	.	TRBD1
TGCGCCAGCAGCTCTCAGGGGGCTTCGTCCCCTGAAGCTTTCTTT	CASSSQGASSPEAFF	TRBV5-1	TRBJ1-1	.	TRBD1
TGTGCCAGCTCCCCGGCTAGCGGGAGGGCCGGAGAGACCCAGTACTTC	CASSPASGRAGETQYF	TRBV18	TRBJ2-5	.	TRBD2
TGTGCCAGCAGCTTAGACAGGGGGCCGGAGACCCAGTACTTC	CASSLDRGPETQYF	TRBV5-4	TRBJ2-5	.	TRBD1
TGCGCCAGCAGCTTCGGTACAGGAATCGGGACTAGCGGGAAGAATGAGCAGTTCTTC	CASSFGTGIGTSGKNEQFF	TRBV5-1	TRBJ2-1	.	TRBD2
TGTGCCAGCAGCAGGGGGACAGGGGGCACTGAAGCTTTCTTT	CASSRGTGGTEAFF	TRBV7-8	TRBJ1-1	.	TRBD1
TGTGCCAGTAGTGGGTATCAGGGGAAACACACTGAAGCTTTCTTT	CASSGYQGKHTEAFF	TRBV19	TRBJ1-1	.	.
TGTGCCAGCAGCGGGGGGGGGAACTATGGCTACACCTTC	CASSGGGNYGYTF	TRBV9	TRBJ1-2	once	.
TGTGCCAGCAGTTACGAGGCTGACTATGGCTACACCTTC	CASSYEADYGYTF	TRBV6-6	TRBJ1-2	.	.
TGTGCCAGTAGTATCGGACTAGCGGCTAACTACGAGCAGTACTTC	CASSIGLAANYEQYF	TRBV19	TRBJ2-7	.	TRBD2